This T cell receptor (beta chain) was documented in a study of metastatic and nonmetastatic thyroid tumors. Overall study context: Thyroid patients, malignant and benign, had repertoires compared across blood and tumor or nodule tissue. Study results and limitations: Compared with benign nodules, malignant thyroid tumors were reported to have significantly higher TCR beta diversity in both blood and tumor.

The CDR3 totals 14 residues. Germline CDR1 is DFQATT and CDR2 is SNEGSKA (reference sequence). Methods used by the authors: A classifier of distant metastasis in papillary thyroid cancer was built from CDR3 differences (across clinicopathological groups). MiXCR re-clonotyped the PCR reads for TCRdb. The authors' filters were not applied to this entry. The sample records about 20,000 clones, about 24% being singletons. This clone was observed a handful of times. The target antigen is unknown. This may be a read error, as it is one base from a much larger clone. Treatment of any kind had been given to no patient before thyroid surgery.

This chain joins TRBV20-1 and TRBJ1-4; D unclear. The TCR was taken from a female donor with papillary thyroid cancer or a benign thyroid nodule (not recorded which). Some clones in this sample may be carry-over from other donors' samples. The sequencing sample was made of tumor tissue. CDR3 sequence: CSAGDGDTGGKLFF. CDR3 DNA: TGCAGTGCTGGAGACGGAGACACTGGAGGAAAACTGTTTTTT.